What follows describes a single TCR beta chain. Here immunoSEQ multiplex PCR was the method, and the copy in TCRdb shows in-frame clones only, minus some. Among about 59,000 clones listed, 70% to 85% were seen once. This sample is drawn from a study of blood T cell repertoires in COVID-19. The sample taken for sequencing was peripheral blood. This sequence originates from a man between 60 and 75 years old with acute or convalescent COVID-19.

The CDR3 region has the DNA TGTGCCAGCAGCCAACAAGGGACTAGCAGTACGCAGTATTTT. Protein sequence: CASSQQGTSSTQYF. This chain links TRBV3-1 (or the pseudogene TRBV3-2) with TRBJ2-3, with 9 bases lining up with TRBD2. The CDR3 sequence is 14 residues long. Per the germline V gene, CDR1 is LGHDT and CDR2 is YNNKEL (reference sequence). With V trimmed by 2 bases and J by 8 bases, 5 bases remained unmatched.